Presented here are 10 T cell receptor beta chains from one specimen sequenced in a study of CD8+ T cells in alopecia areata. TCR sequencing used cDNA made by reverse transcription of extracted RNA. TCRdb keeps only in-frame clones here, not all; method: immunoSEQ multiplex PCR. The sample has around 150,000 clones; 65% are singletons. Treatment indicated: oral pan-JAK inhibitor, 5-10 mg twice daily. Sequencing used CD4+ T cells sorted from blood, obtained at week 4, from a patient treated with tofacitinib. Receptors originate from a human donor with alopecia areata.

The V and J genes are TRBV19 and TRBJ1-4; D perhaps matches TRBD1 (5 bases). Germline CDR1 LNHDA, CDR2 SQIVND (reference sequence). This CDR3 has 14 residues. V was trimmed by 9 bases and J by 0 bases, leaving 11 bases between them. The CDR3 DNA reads TGTGCCAGCAGGGTGACAACAACTAATGAAAAACTGTTTTTT. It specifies CASRVTTTNEKLFF.

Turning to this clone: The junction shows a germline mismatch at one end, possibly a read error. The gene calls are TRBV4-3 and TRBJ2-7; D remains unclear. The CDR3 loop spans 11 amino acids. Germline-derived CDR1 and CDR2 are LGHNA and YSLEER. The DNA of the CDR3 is TGCGCCAGCAGCCAAGATCGGGTGGTAAACTTC. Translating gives CASSQDRVVNF.

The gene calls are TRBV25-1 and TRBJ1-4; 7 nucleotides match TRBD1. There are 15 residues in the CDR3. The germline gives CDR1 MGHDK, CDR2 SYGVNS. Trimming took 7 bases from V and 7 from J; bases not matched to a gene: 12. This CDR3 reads CASIGPRDRSEKLFF. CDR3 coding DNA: TGTGCCAGCATAGGTCCCCGGGACAGATCTGAAAAACTGTTTTTT. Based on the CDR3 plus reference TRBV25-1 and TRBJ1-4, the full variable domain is EADIYQTPRYLVIGTGKKITLECSQTMGHDKMYWYQQDPGMELHLIHYSYGVNSTEKGDLSSESTVSRIRTEHFPLTLESARPSHTSQYLCASIGPRDRSEKLFFGSGTQLSVL.

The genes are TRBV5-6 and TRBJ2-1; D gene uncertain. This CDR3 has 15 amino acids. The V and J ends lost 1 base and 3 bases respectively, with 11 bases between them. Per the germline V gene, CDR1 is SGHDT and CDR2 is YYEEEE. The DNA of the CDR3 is TGTGCCAGCAGCTTGAGGGCAAGGATCTACAATGAGCAGTTCTTC. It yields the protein CASSLRARIYNEQFF.

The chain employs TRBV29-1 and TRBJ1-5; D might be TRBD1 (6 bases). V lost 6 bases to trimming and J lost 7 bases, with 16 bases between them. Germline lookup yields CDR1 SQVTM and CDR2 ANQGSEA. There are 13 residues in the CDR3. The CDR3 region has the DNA TGCAGCGTCGGGGGGATAACAGGGCAGCCCCAGCATTTT. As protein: CSVGGITGQPQHF.

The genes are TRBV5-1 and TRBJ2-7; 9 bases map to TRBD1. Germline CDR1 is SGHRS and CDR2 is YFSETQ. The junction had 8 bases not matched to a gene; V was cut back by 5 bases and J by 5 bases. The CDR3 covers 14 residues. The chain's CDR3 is CASRSGTGRDEQYF. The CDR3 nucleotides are TGCGCCAGCAGATCCGGGACAGGGCGCGACGAGCAGTACTTC.

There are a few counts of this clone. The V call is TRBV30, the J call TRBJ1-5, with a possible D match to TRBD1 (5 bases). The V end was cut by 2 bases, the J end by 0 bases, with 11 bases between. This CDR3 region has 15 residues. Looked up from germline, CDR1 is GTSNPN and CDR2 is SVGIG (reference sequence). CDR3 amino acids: CAWSMLGDSNQPQHF. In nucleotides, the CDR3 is TGTGCCTGGAGTATGTTGGGGGATAGCAATCAGCCCCAGCATTTT.

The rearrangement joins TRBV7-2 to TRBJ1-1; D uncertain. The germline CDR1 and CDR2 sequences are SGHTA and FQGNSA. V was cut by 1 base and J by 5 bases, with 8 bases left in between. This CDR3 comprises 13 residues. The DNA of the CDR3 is TGTGCCAGCAGCTTAGGGGCAGGAACTGAAGCTTTCTTT. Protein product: CASSLGAGTEAFF.

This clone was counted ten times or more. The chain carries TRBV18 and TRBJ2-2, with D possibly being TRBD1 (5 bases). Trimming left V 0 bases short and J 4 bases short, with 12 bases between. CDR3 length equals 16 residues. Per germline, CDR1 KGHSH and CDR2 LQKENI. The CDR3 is CASSPPAGSATGELFF. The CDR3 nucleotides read TGTGCCAGCTCACCACCCGCAGGGTCGGCCACCGGGGAGCTGTTTTTT.

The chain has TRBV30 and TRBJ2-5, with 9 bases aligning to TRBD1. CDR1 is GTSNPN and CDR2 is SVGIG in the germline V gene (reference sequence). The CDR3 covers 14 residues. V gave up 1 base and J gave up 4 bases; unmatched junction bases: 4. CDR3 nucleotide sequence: TGTGCCTGGAGTGACAGGGGGCGCGGAGAGACCCAGTACTTC. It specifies CAWSDRGRGETQYF.